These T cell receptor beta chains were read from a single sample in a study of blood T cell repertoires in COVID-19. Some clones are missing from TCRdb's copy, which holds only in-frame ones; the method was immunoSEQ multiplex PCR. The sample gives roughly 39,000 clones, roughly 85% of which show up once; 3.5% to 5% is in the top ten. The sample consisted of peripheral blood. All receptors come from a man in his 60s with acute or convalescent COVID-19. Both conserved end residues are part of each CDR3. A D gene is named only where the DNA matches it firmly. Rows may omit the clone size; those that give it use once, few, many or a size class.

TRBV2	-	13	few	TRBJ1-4	CASRTVINEKLFF	TGTGCCAGCCGGACAGTTATTAATGAAAAACTGTTTTTT
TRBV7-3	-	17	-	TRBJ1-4	CASSLWFPGQGNEKLFF	TGTGCCAGCAGCTTATGGTTCCCAGGCCAGGGGAATGAAAAACTGTTTTTT
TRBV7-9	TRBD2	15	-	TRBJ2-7	CASSLAPTSGYEQYF	TGTGCCAGCAGCTTAGCCCCCACTAGCGGCTACGAGCAGTACTTC
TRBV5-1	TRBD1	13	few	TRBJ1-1	CASSPGTGGEAFF	TGCGCCAGCAGCCCTGGGACAGGGGGGGAAGCTTTCTTT
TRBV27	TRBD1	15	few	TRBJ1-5	CATGAKQGALGAQHF	TGTGCCACCGGCGCGAAACAGGGGGCCCTTGGGGCCCAGCATTTT
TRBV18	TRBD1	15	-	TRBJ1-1	CASSLGDRGGPEAFF	TGTGCCAGCTCCCTAGGGGACAGGGGGGGCCCTGAAGCTTTCTTT
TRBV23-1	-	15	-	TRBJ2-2	CASRQTLCGTGELFF	TGCGCCAGCAGACAGACCCTTTGTGGGACCGGGGAGCTGTTTTTT
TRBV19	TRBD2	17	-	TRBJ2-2	CASSFWGREVDTGELFF	TGTGCCAGTAGTTTCTGGGGGAGGGAGGTTGACACCGGGGAGCTGTTTTTT
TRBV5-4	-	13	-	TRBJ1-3	CASSLSGGNTIYF	TGTGCCAGCAGCTTGTCGGGGGGCAACACCATATATTTT
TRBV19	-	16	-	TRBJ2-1	CASSVGRWTGRDEQFF	TGTGCCAGTAGTGTCGGGAGGTGGACAGGGAGGGATGAGCAGTTCTTC
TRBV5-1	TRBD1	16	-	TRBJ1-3	CASSPSGQGAGNTIYF	TGCGCCAGCAGCCCTTCGGGACAGGGGGCTGGAAACACCATATATTTT
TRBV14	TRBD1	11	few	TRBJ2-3	CASSSGQEQYF	TGTGCCAGCAGCTCTGGACAGGAGCAGTATTTT
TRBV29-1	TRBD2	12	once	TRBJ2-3	CSVGGGTGTQYF	TGCAGCGTTGGGGGGGGTACGGGTACGCAGTATTTT
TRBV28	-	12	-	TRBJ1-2	CASSLLNYGYTF	TGTGCCAGCAGTTTGCTAAACTATGGCTACACCTTC
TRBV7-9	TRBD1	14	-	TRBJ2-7	CASSQGDSTYEQYF	TGTGCCAGCAGCCAGGGGGACAGCACCTACGAGCAGTACTTC
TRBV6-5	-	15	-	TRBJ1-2	CASSYHGQGGSGYTF	TGTGCCAGCAGCTACCACGGGCAGGGTGGCTCTGGCTACACCTTC
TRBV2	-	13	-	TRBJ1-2	CASRDSFNYGYTF	TGTGCCAGCAGGGACAGTTTTAACTATGGCTACACCTTC
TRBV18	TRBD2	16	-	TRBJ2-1	CASSRYLGGSNNEQFF	TGTGCCAGCTCACGCTACCTCGGCGGGAGTAACAATGAGCAGTTCTTC
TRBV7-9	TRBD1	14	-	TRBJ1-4	CASGSGQKNEKLFF	TGTGCCAGCGGCTCGGGACAGAAGAATGAAAAACTGTTTTTT
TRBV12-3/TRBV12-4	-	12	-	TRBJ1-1	CASNPGNTEAFF	TGTGCCAGCAATCCGGGGAACACTGAAGCTTTCTTT
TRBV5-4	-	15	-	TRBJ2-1	CASSPGQGNNNEQFF	TGTGCCAGCAGCCCCGGTCAGGGTAATAATAATGAGCAGTTCTTC
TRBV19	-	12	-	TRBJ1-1	CASSREGLEAFF	TGTGCCAGTAGTCGAGAGGGCCTTGAAGCTTTCTTT
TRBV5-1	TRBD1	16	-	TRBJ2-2	CASSLQGQDNTGELFF	TGCGCCAGCAGCTTGCAAGGACAGGACAACACCGGGGAGCTGTTTTTT
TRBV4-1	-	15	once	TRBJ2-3	CASSPRTRSTDTQYF	TGCGCCAGCAGCCCGCGGACTCGTAGCACAGATACGCAGTATTTT
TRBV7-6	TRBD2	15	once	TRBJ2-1	CASSLSGGAYNEQFF	TGTGCCAGCAGCTTATCGGGGGGGGCGTACAATGAGCAGTTCTTC
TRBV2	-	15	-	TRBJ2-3	CASTLGRASTDTQYF	TGTGCCAGCACCCTCGGGAGAGCGAGCACAGATACGCAGTATTTT
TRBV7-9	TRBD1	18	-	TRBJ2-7	CASSARPGTGIGAYEQYF	TGTGCCAGCAGCGCCCGTCCCGGGACAGGGATCGGGGCCTACGAGCAGTACTTC
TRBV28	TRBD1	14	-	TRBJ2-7	CASSTRTGSYEQYF	TGTGCCAGCAGTACTCGGACAGGATCCTACGAGCAGTACTTC
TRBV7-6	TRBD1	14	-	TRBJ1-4	CASSSGQSNEKLFF	TGTGCCAGCAGCTCGGGACAGTCGAATGAAAAACTGTTTTTT
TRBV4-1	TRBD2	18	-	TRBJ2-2	CASSQVASGIRNTGELFF	TGCGCCAGCAGCCAAGTGGCTAGCGGGATACGAAACACCGGGGAGCTGTTTTTT
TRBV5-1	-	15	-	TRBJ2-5	CASSLSGTPEETQYF	TGCGCCAGCAGCTTAAGCGGAACTCCGGAGGAGACCCAGTACTTC
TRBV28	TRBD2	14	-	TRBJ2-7	CASNGGDGGYEQYF	TGTGCCAGCAACGGGGGGGACGGGGGATACGAGCAGTACTTC
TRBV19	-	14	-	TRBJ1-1	CASSTGQRNTEAFF	TGTGCCAGTAGTACCGGACAGCGGAACACTGAAGCTTTCTTT
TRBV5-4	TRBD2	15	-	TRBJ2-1	CASGLRTSGNNEQFF	TGTGCCAGCGGCCTCAGGACTAGCGGGAACAATGAGCAGTTCTTC
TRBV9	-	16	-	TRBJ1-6	CASSVAGQGVGSPLHF	TGTGCCAGCAGCGTAGCAGGGCAGGGTGTTGGGTCACCCCTCCACTTT
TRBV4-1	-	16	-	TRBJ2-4	CASSKIRGLAKNIQYF	TGCGCCAGCAGCAAGATTCGAGGTCTAGCCAAAAACATTCAGTACTTC
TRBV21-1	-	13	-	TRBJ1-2	CASTTEANYGYTF	TGTGCCAGCACCACGGAGGCTAACTATGGCTACACCTTC
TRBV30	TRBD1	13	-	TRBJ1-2	CAWGTGDYYGYTF	TGTGCCTGGGGGACAGGGGATTACTATGGCTACACCTTC
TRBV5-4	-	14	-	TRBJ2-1	CASSLELAGGEQFF	TGTGCCAGCAGCTTGGAACTAGCAGGAGGGGAGCAGTTCTTC
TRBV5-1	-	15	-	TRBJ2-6	CASSLSISGANVLTF	TGCGCCAGCAGCTTGAGCATCTCTGGGGCCAACGTCCTGACTTTC
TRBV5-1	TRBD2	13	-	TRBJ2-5	CASSLAGGETQYF	TGCGCCAGCAGCTTGGCGGGAGGGGAGACCCAGTACTTC
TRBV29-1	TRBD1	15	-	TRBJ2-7	CSVPAGTGIPYEQYF	TGCAGCGTTCCAGCCGGGACAGGGATACCCTACGAGCAGTACTTC
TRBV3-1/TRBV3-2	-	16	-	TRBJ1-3	CASSQVGAHSGNTIYF	TGTGCCAGCAGCCAAGTGGGCGCCCACTCTGGAAACACCATATATTTT
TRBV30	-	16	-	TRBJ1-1	CAWSLRTGTRGTEAFF	TGTGCCTGGAGTCTCCGAACCGGGACTCGGGGAACTGAAGCTTTCTTT
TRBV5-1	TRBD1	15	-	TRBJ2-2	CASSLGTGYTGELFF	TGCGCCAGCAGCTTGGGGACAGGGTACACCGGGGAGCTGTTTTTT
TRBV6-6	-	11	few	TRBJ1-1	CASIWNTEAFF	TGTGCCAGCATCTGGAACACTGAAGCTTTCTTT
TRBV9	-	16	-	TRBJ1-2	CASSPWADKPNYGYTF	TGTGCCAGCAGCCCCTGGGCAGACAAACCGAACTATGGCTACACCTTC
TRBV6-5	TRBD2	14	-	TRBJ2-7	CASTGGGRLNEQYF	TGTGCCAGCACCGGAGGCGGGAGATTAAACGAGCAGTACTTC
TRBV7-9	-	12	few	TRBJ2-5	CASSLGEETQYF	TGTGCCAGCAGCTTAGGAGAGGAGACCCAGTACTTC